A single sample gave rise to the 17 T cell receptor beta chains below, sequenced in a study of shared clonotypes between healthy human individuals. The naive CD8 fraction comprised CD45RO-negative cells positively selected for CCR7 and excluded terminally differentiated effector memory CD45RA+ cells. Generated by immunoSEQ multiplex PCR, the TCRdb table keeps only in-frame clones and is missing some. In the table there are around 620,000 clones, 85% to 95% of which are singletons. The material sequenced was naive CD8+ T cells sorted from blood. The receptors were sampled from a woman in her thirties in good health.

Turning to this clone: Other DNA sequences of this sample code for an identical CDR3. The CDR3 DNA sequence: TGTGCCAGCAGTTTTGGGGGGGCGGATACGCAGTATTTT. It specifies CASSFGGADTQYF. The chain uses TRBV27 and TRBJ2-3; D possibly corresponds to TRBD2 (7 bases). V lost 3 bases, J lost 6 bases, and 10 bases lay in between. This CDR3 comprises 13 residues. Germline CDR1 MNHEY, CDR2 SMNVEV (reference sequence).

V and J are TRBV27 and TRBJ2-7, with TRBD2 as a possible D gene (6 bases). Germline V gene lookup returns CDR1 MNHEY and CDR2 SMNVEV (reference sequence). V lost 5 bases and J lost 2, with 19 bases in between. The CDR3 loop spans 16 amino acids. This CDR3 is CASSAYPGVGAYEQYF. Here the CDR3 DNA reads TGTGCCAGCAGTGCCTACCCGGGAGTGGGGGCCTACGAGCAGTACTTC.

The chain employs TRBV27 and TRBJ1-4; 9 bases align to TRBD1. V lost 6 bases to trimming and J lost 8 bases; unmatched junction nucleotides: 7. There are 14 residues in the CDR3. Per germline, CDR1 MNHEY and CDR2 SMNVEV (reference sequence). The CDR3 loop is CASSNTGGLEKLFF. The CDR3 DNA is TGTGCCAGCAGCAATACAGGGGGCTTAGAAAAACTGTTTTTT.

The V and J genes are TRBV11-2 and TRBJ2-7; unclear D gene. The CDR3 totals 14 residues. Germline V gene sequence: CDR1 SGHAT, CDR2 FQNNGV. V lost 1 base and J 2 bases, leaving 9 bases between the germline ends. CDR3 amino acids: CASSLGKAPYEQYF. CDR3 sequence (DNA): TGTGCCAGCAGCTTAGGTAAGGCCCCCTACGAGCAGTACTTC.

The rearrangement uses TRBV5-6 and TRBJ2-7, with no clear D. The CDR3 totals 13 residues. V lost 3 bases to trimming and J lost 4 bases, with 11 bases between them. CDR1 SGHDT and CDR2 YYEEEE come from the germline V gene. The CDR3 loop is CASSSPKEYEQYF. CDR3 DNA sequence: TGTGCCAGCAGCTCCCCCAAGGAGTACGAGCAGTACTTC.

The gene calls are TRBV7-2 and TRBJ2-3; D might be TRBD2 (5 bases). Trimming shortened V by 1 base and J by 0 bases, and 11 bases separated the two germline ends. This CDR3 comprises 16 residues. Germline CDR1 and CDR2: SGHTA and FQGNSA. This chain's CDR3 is CASSLVQRSSTDTQYF. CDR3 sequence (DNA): TGTGCCAGCAGCTTAGTCCAGCGGAGTAGCACAGATACGCAGTATTTT. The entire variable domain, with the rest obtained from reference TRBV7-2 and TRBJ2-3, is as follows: GAGVSQSPSNKVTEKGKDVELRCDPISGHTALYWYRQSLGQGLEFLIYFQGNSAPDKSGLPSDRFSAERTGGSVSTLTIQRTQQEDSAVYLCASSLVQRSSTDTQYFGPGTRLTVL.

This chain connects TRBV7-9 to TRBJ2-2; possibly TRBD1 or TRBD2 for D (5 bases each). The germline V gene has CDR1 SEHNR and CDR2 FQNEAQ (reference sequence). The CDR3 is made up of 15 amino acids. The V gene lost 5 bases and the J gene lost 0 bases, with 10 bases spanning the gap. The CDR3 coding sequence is TGTGCCAGCAGCGAGGGGACGACGAACACCGGGGAGCTGTTTTTT. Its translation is CASSEGTTNTGELFF.

CDR3 in DNA: TGTGCCAGCAGCTTAGACCCGAGCGGGAGGTACGAGCAGTACTTC. Its protein is CASSLDPSGRYEQYF. V and J are TRBV11-2 and TRBJ2-7; TRBD2 matches at 9 bases. V shed 0 bases, J shed 4 bases, and the junction held 4 bases outside the gene matches. Germline CDR1 and CDR2: SGHAT and FQNNGV. This CDR3 spans 15 amino acids.

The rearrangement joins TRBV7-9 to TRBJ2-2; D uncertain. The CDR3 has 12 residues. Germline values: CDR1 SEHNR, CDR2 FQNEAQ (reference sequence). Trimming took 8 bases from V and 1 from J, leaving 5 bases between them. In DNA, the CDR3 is TGTGCCAGCCAACAGAACACCGGGGAGCTGTTTTTT. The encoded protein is CASQQNTGELFF.

CDR3 sequence: CASSLMSSQPQHF. DNA for the CDR3: TGTGCCAGCAGTTTAATGTCCAGTCAGCCCCAGCATTTT. This rearrangement joins TRBV28 to TRBJ1-5; D not resolved. V was pared by 2 bases and J by 6 bases, with 8 bases between. CDR3 length: 13 amino acids. Germline V gives CDR1 MDHEN, CDR2 SYDVKM.

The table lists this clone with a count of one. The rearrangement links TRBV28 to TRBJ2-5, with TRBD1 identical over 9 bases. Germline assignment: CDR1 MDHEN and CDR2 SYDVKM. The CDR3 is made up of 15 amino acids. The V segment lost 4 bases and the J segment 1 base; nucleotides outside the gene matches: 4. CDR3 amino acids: CASSYHRGLQETQYF. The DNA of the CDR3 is TGTGCCAGCAGTTATCACAGGGGGCTCCAAGAGACCCAGTACTTC.

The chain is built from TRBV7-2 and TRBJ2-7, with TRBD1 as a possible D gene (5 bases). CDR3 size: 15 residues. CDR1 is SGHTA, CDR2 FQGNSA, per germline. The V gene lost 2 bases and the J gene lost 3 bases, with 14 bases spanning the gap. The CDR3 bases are TGTGCCAGCAGCTTATATTGGGGCAGGGTCTACGAGCAGTACTTC. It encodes CASSLYWGRVYEQYF. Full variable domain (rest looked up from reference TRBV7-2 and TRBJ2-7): GAGVSQSPSNKVTEKGKDVELRCDPISGHTALYWYRQSLGQGLEFLIYFQGNSAPDKSGLPSDRFSAERTGGSVSTLTIQRTQQEDSAVYLCASSLYWGRVYEQYFGPGTRLTVT.

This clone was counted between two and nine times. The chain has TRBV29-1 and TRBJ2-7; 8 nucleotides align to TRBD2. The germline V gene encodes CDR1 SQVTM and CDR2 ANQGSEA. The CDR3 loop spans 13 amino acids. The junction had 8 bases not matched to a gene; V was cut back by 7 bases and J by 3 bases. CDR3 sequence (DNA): TGCAGCGGAATAGGGGCGGGAGGCTACGAGCAGTACTTC. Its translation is CSGIGAGGYEQYF.

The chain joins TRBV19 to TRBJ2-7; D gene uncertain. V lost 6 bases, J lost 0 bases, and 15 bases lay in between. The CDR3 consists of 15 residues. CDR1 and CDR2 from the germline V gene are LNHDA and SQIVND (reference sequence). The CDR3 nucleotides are TGTGCCAGTAGCACCACCGGAGCCTCCTCCTACGAGCAGTACTTC. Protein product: CASSTTGASSYEQYF.

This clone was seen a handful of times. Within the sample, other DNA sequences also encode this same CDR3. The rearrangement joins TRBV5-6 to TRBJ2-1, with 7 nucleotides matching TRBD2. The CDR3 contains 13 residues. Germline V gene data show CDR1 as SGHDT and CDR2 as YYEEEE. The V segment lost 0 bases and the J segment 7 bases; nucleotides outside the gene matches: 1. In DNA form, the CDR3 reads TGTGCCAGCAGCTTGGCGGGAGGAAATGAGCAGTTCTTC. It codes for CASSLAGGNEQFF.

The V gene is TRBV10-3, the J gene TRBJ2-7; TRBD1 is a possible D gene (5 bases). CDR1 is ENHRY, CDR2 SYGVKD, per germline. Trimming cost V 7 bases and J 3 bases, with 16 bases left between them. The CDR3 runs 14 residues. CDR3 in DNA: TGTGCCATCACTCCGGACACGAACGTCTACGAGCAGTACTTC. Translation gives CAITPDTNVYEQYF.

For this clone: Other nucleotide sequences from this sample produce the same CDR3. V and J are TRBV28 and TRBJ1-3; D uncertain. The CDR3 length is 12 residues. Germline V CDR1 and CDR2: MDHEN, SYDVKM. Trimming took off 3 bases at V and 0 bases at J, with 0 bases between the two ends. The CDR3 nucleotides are TGTGCCAGCAGTTTCTCTGGAAACACCATATATTTT. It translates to CASSFSGNTIYF.